The 31 T cell receptor beta chains below come from one sample, sequenced in a study of early T cells in non-severe SARS-CoV-2 infection (dated by TCRdb to the early 2020s). Library method: 5' RACE. The sample was run on a NextSeq 500. TCRdb reprocessed the public reads (quality trimming at Q25 with fastp, clone calling with MiXCR) and kept in-frame beta chains. Records with the same CDR3 protein are collapsed into one entry carrying the most frequent genes and DNA. The sample table holds over 50,000 distinct CDR3 sequences, of which roughly 13% were seen once. The top ten clones comprise roughly 3.1% of the sample. Source material: whole blood. Every receptor here comes from an adult who was a healthcare worker with PCR-confirmed SARS-CoV-2 infection or an uninfected control (not recorded which).

This clonotype occurred many times. V and J are TRBV12-3 or TRBV12-4 and TRBJ2-2; D ambiguous. This CDR3 has 17 residues. V was trimmed by 3 bases and J by 0 bases, leaving 14 bases between them. The CDR3 is CASSFGMGLANTGELFF. CDR3 nucleotide sequence: TGTGCCAGCAGTTTTGGTATGGGGTTAGCGAACACCGGGGAGCTGTTTTTT.

This clonotype occurred many times. The rearrangement uses TRBV12-3 or TRBV12-4 and TRBJ2-5; TRBD1 aligns across 11 bases. CDR3 length: 15 residues. Losses at the gene ends were 0 bases for V and 7 bases for J; bases not matched to a gene: 4. In nucleotides, the CDR3 is TGTGCCAGCAGTTTAGCCGGACAGGGGGCTATGACCCAGTACTTC. It is translated as CASSLAGQGAMTQYF.

This clonotype was picked up one time. The CDR3 bases are TGCGCCAGCAGCTTGGGGGCCGGGGCGGGTGAGCAGTTCTTC. Its translation: CASSLGAGAGEQFF. The chain carries TRBV5-1 and TRBJ2-1; D tentatively fits TRBD1 or TRBD2 (5 bases each). Germline V lookup: CDR1 SGHRS, CDR2 YFSETQ. The CDR3 sequence is 14 residues long. Trimming took 0 bases from V and 9 from J, leaving 13 bases between them.

This clonotype was observed many times. This chain joins TRBV9 and TRBJ1-1; a possible D gene is TRBD1 (6 bases). Looked up from germline, CDR1 is SGDLS and CDR2 is YYNGEE. Trimming left V 4 bases short and J 4 bases short, with 26 bases between. The CDR3 is made up of 18 amino acids. As DNA, the CDR3 is TGTGCCAGCAGCCCAGGGGTTGCGGGAGAAGCAACTTTCACTGAAGCTTTCTTT. Its translation: CASSPGVAGEATFTEAFF.

This clonotype was counted many times. The chain joins TRBV20-1 to TRBJ2-3; a weak D match, TRBD2 (5 bases). Per germline, CDR1 DFQATT and CDR2 SNEGSKA (reference sequence). CDR3 size: 15 residues. Trimming took 6 bases from V and 2 from J, leaving 18 bases between them. The CDR3 reads CSASRGATITDTQYF. Here the CDR3 DNA reads TGCAGTGCGAGCCGGGGAGCCACGATCACAGATACGCAGTATTTT.

This clonotype was detected many times. V usage is TRBV2 and J usage is TRBJ2-1; D is perhaps TRBD1 (7 bases). Germline V CDR1 and CDR2: SNHLY, FYNNEI. V gave up 3 bases and J gave up 1 base, with 10 bases separating them. There are 15 residues in the CDR3. The CDR3 nucleotides read TGTGCCAGCAGTGACAGGGGGAGGTCCTACAATGAGCAGTTCTTC. Its protein product is CASSDRGRSYNEQFF.

This clonotype was counted many times. The chain recombines TRBV30 with TRBJ2-3; D unresolved. The CDR3 spans 14 residues. In germline, CDR1 is GTSNPN, CDR2 SVGIG (reference sequence). V shed 0 bases and J shed 2 bases, with 9 bases lying between them. The CDR3 spells CAWSVSRLTDTQYF. The CDR3 DNA follows: TGTGCCTGGAGTGTGTCCCGTCTCACAGATACGCAGTATTTT.

This clonotype occurred many times. The chain recombines TRBV29-1 with TRBJ2-3, with D maybe TRBD2 (6 bases). V lost 7 bases to trimming and J lost 1 base, with 15 bases between them. The CDR3 totals 14 residues. The germline CDR1 and CDR2 sequences are SQVTM and ANQGSEA. This CDR3 is CSARLGGGTDTQYF. CDR3 coding DNA: TGCAGCGCCCGACTCGGAGGGGGCACAGATACGCAGTATTTT.

This clonotype has at least ten counts. The rearrangement links TRBV18 to TRBJ1-3; D might be TRBD1 (5 bases). Germline V gene data show CDR1 as KGHSH and CDR2 as LQKENI. This CDR3 is built from 15 residues. Trimming took off 6 bases at V and 0 bases at J, with 12 bases between the two ends. Here the CDR3 DNA reads TGTGCCAGCTCCAAGGTCGACAGCTCTGGAAACACCATATATTTT. Translation: CASSKVDSSGNTIYF.

This clonotype was recorded many times. This rearrangement joins TRBV29-1 to TRBJ2-7, with D possibly matching TRBD1 (6 bases). Germline CDR1 reads SQVTM; CDR2 reads ANQGSEA. The length of the CDR3 is 14 residues. The V gene lost 1 base and the J gene lost 4 bases, with 14 bases spanning the gap. The CDR3 region has the DNA TGCAGCGTTGAAGTGACAGGCGGAGGTTACGAGCAGTACTTC. Protein product: CSVEVTGGGYEQYF.

V is TRBV3-1 and J is TRBJ2-1, with TRBD2 identical over 9 bases. J lost 2 bases, V lost 1 base, and 6 bases had no gene match. Germline V gene lookup returns CDR1 LGHDT and CDR2 YNNKEL (reference sequence). The CDR3 covers 17 residues. The CDR3 DNA is TGTGCCAGCAGCCAAGTTAGCGGGAGAGAGACCTACAATGAGCAGTTCTTC. Its translation is CASSQVSGRETYNEQFF.

This clonotype has at least ten counts. This chain joins TRBV28 and TRBJ2-5; D is undetermined. CDR3 length: 15 residues. CDR1 and CDR2 from the germline V gene are MDHEN and SYDVKM. Trimming left V 3 bases short and J 1 base short, with 12 bases between. CDR3 DNA: TGTGCCAGCAGTTTGGCGCAGATTTTCCAAGAGACCCAGTACTTC. Protein product: CASSLAQIFQETQYF.

The rearrangement links TRBV13 to TRBJ1-4, with 8 nucleotides matching TRBD1. The CDR3 has 13 residues. After removal of 8 bases from V and 7 bases from J, the junction contained 6 bases not matched to a gene. From germline, CDR1 is PRHDT and CDR2 FYEKMQ (reference sequence). This chain's CDR3 is CASRRTGSEKLFF. CDR3 nucleotide sequence: TGTGCCAGCCGACGGACAGGGAGTGAAAAACTGTTTTTT. Using reference TRBV13 and TRBJ1-4 for the parts outside the CDR3, the full variable domain is AAGVIQSPRHLIKEKRETATLKCYPIPRHDTVYWYQQGPGQDPQFLISFYEKMQSDKGSIPDRFSAQQFSDYHSELNMSSLELGDSALYFCASRRTGSEKLFFGSGTQLSVL.

This clonotype was detected ten times or more. CDR3 sequence (DNA): TGTGCCAGCAGGCACCCCTGGGCTGAAAAACTGTTTTTT. Translated, it gives CASRHPWAEKLFF. The chain links TRBV6-1 to TRBJ1-4; no definite D call. The CDR3 has 13 amino acids. Germline CDR1 is MNHNS and CDR2 is SASEGT. With 6 bases removed from V and 7 bases from J, the gap between germline ends came to 12 bases.

In its sample, this clonotype was seen a few times. The chain employs TRBV20-1 and TRBJ1-3; a possible D gene is TRBD1 (6 bases). CDR1 and CDR2 (germline): DFQATT, SNEGSKA (reference sequence). This CDR3 has 15 amino acids. Trimming took 3 bases from V and 0 from J, leaving 12 bases between them. Written as DNA, the CDR3 is TGCAGTGCTAGGGGGGGCACGAACTCTGGAAACACCATATATTTT. Translated: CSARGGTNSGNTIYF.

The table lists this clonotype with many counts. The chain carries TRBV11-2 and TRBJ1-1; D gene unclear. V gave up 3 bases and J gave up 4 bases, with 6 bases separating them. The germline CDR1 and CDR2 sequences are SGHAT and FQNNGV. The CDR3 totals 12 residues. CDR3: CASSFGSTEAFF. CDR3 DNA sequence: TGTGCCAGCAGCTTCGGGTCCACTGAAGCTTTCTTT. Supplemented by reference TRBV11-2 and TRBJ1-1, the full variable domain reads EAGVAQSPRYKIIEKRQSVAFWCNPISGHATLYWYQQILGQGPKLLIQFQNNGVVDDSQLPKDRFSAERLKGVDSTLKIQPAKLEDSAVYLCASSFGSTEAFFGQGTRLTVV.

This chain uses TRBV7-2 with TRBJ1-1; possible D gene TRBD1, 6 bases. The V end was cut by 5 bases, the J end by 10 bases, with 26 bases between. Germline V lookup: CDR1 SGHTA, CDR2 FQGNSA. This CDR3 is built from 16 residues. DNA of the CDR3: TGTGCCAGCAGCCCCGCCAATGGGGGTTCCCGGGACATAGCTTTCTTT. Encoded protein: CASSPANGGSRDIAFF.

This clonotype was seen at least ten times. V is TRBV29-1 and J is TRBJ2-3; no clear D gene. This CDR3 contains 11 residues. Germline V lookup: CDR1 SQVTM, CDR2 ANQGSEA. Trimming stripped 0 bases from V and 4 bases from J, with 2 bases between. The DNA for the CDR3 is TGCAGCGTTGAAGATGCAGATACGCAGTATTTT. Translation gives CSVEDADTQYF.

By its share, this clonotype is medium-sized. The genes are TRBV6-5 and TRBJ2-5; possible D gene TRBD1, 7 bases. V lost 1 base and J lost 7, with 13 bases in between. This CDR3 contains 14 residues. Germline CDR1 and CDR2: MNHEY and SVGAGI. CDR3 protein: CASSYYRQGGTQYF. The CDR3 DNA reads as TGTGCCAGCAGTTACTATAGACAGGGAGGGACCCAGTACTTC.

The table lists this clonotype with many counts. This chain links TRBV10-3 with TRBJ2-1; TRBD2 aligns across 10 bases. J lost 7 bases, V lost 7 bases, and 13 bases had no gene match. CDR3 length equals 16 residues. Germline V gene data show CDR1 as ENHRY and CDR2 as SYGVKD. The CDR3 DNA follows: TGTGCCATCAACCCAACCAGCGGGAGGGCGGGAAATGAGCAGTTCTTC. Protein sequence: CAINPTSGRAGNEQFF.

The chain links TRBV5-5 to TRBJ1-5, with a weak D call TRBD1 (6 bases). This CDR3 spans 14 amino acids. Trimming took 3 bases from V and 3 from J, leaving 10 bases between them. Germline assignment: CDR1 SGHKS and CDR2 YYEKEE (reference sequence). The CDR3 DNA reads as TGTGCCAGCAGCTCCACAGGGCCCAATCAGCCCCAGCATTTT. Translation: CASSSTGPNQPQHF.

This clonotype was seen at least ten times. This rearrangement joins TRBV7-9 to TRBJ2-7; D tentatively reads TRBD1 or TRBD2 (5 bases each). The CDR3 spans 14 residues. CDR1 SEHNR and CDR2 FQNEAQ come from the germline V gene (reference sequence). The V end lost 4 bases, the J end lost 4 bases, and 14 bases lay between the germline ends. Here the CDR3 DNA reads TGTGCCAGCAGCTCGGGGCGGCCCCCTTACGAGCAGTACTTC. Its translation: CASSSGRPPYEQYF.

This clonotype was seen ten or more times. This sequence joins TRBV13 and TRBJ2-7; 14 bases align to TRBD2. Germline CDR1 PRHDT, CDR2 FYEKMQ (reference sequence). The ends lost 5 bases at V and 1 base at J; junction bases unmatched: 7. The CDR3 loop spans 17 amino acids. The CDR3 sequence is CASSPGTSGSESYEQYF. DNA for the CDR3: TGTGCCAGCAGCCCCGGGACTAGCGGGAGCGAATCCTACGAGCAGTACTTC.

The J gene is TRBJ2-7, the V gene TRBV7-9; D may be TRBD2 (6 bases). V gave up 5 bases and J gave up 3 bases, with 17 bases separating them. This CDR3 has 15 residues. The germline gives CDR1 SEHNR, CDR2 FQNEAQ (reference sequence). The CDR3 coding sequence is TGTGCCAGCAGCCCGTTCGATACGGGAGTCTACGAGCAGTACTTC. Translation gives CASSPFDTGVYEQYF. The entire variable domain, with the rest obtained from reference TRBV7-9 and TRBJ2-7, is as follows: DTGVSQNPRHKITKRGQNVTFRCDPISEHNRLYWYRQTLGQGPEFLTYFQNEAQLEKSRLLSDRFSAERPKGSFSTLEIQRTEQGDSAMYLCASSPFDTGVYEQYFGPGTRLTVT.

The sample holds many counts of this clonotype. This chain joins TRBV7-2 and TRBJ2-7; no clear D gene. V shed 3 bases and J shed 6 bases, with 6 bases lying between them. The CDR3 sequence is 11 residues long. In germline, CDR1 is SGHTA, CDR2 FQGNSA. The CDR3 loop reads CASSFSGEQYF. CDR3 in DNA: TGTGCCAGCAGCTTCAGTGGCGAGCAGTACTTC.

At least ten counts were recorded for this clonotype. The V gene is TRBV20-1, the J gene TRBJ2-3; no clear D. Germline assignment: CDR1 DFQATT and CDR2 SNEGSKA (reference sequence). The CDR3 is made up of 10 amino acids. Trimming pared 5 bases from V and 2 bases from J, leaving 2 bases between. CDR3 amino acids: CSASTDTQYF. CDR3 in DNA: TGCAGTGCTTCCACAGATACGCAGTATTTT.

There are many counts of this clonotype. The rearrangement joins TRBV5-1 to TRBJ2-1, with 8 nucleotides matching TRBD2. Germline loops: CDR1 SGHRS, CDR2 YFSETQ. The CDR3 length is 16 residues. Germline trimming cut 0 bases from V and 5 bases from J; bases unmatched to any gene: 7. In DNA, the CDR3 is TGCGCCAGCAGCTTGGATCGAGCGGGAGCAAACAATGAGCAGTTCTTC. Residues: CASSLDRAGANNEQFF.

In this sample, this clonotype turned up many times. This chain links TRBV7-2 with TRBJ2-7; D ambiguous. This CDR3 is 13 amino acids long. Germline-derived CDR1 and CDR2 are SGHTA and FQGNSA. The V end was cut by 3 bases, the J end by 1 base, with 7 bases between. This chain's CDR3 is CASSFGPSYEQYF. The CDR3 coding sequence is TGTGCCAGCAGCTTCGGGCCGTCCTACGAGCAGTACTTC.

CDR3 DNA: TGTGCCTGGCCTCCTGCTTATAGGGACAGGGGGCGACCGGGCAATCAGCCCCAGCATTTT. This translates into CAWPPAYRDRGRPGNQPQHF. The V call is TRBV30, the J call TRBJ1-5, with 12 bases that match TRBD1. Germline V gene lookup returns CDR1 GTSNPN and CDR2 SVGIG (reference sequence). V was clipped by 5 bases and J by 2 bases; unmatched bases: 19. CDR3 length: 20 amino acids.

This clonotype was seen many times. The V and J genes are TRBV7-9 and TRBJ2-5; possibly TRBD1 for D (6 bases). Germline V gene sequence: CDR1 SEHNR, CDR2 FQNEAQ (reference sequence). This CDR3 region has 16 residues. Trimming shortened V by 5 bases and J by 0 bases, and 16 bases separated the two germline ends. The CDR3 coding sequence is TGTGCCAGCAGCCAGCGTGCTGGACAGCACCAAGAGACCCAGTACTTC. Translated, it gives CASSQRAGQHQETQYF.

This chain uses TRBV11-1 with TRBJ2-1; the D is unclear. Trimming left V 2 bases short and J 0 bases short, with 8 bases between. The CDR3 loop spans 15 amino acids. Germline values: CDR1 SGHAT, CDR2 FQDESV (reference sequence). CDR3 protein: CASSLSDGSYNEQFF. Here the CDR3 DNA reads TGTGCCAGCAGCTTATCTGACGGCTCCTACAATGAGCAGTTCTTC.